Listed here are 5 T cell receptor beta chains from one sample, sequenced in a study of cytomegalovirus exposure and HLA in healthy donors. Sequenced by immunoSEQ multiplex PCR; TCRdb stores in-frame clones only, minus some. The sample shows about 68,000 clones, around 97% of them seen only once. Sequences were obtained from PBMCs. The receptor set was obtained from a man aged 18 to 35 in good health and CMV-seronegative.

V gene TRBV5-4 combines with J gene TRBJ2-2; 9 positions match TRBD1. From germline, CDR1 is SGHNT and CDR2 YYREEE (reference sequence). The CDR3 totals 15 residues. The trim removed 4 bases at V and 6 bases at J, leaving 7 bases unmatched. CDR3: CASSTGTGFSGELFF. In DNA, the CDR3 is TGTGCCAGCAGCACCGGGACAGGGTTTTCCGGGGAGCTGTTTTTT.

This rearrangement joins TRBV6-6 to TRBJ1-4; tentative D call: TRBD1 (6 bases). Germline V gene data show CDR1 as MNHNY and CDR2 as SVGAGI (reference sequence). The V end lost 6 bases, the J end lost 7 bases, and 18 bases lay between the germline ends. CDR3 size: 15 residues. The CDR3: CASRSNRELSEKLFF. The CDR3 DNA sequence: TGTGCCAGCAGATCCAACAGGGAGTTGAGTGAAAAACTGTTTTTT.

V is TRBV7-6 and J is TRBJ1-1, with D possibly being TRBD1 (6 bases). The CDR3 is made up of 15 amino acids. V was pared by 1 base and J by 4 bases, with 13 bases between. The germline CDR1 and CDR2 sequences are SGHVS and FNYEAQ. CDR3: CASSLGGQIATEAFF. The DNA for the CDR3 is TGTGCCAGCAGCTTAGGGGGGCAGATTGCCACTGAAGCTTTCTTT.

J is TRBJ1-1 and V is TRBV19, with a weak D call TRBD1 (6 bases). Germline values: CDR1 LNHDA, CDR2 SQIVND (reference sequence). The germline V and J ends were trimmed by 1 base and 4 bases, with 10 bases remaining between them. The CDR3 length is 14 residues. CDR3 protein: CASSIARQATEAFF. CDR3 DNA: TGTGCCAGTAGTATAGCCAGACAGGCCACTGAAGCTTTCTTT.

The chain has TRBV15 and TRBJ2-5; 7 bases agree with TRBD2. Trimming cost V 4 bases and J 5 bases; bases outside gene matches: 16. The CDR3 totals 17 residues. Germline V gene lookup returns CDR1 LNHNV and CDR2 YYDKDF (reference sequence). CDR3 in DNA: TGTGCCACCAGCAAAGGTCTCGCAGCGGGAATAGCCGAGACCCAGTACTTC. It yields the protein CATSKGLAAGIAETQYF.